This TCR beta chain was identified during a study of read filtering for tumor transcriptome and immune sequencing. About the research overall: IR-seq gave about 3.5 to 11 million TCR reads per sample; RNA-seq gave about 80 to 1273.

Study conclusions and caveats: The sorted CD138-negative fraction was a mixed bone marrow immune population, not purified T cells.

Germline lookup yields CDR1 DFQATT and CDR2 SNEGSKA (reference sequence). The CDR3 is made up of 12 amino acids. Trimming removed 3 bases from V and 7 bases from J, with 13 bases in between. This library used about 360 ng RNA and molecular barcoded adaptors spanning alpha/delta and beta/gamma chains. TCRdb analysed the reads with MiXCR anew, one entry per CDR3 protein. The data contain about 54,000 distinct CDR3 sequences, 9% to 15% of them singletons. This clonotype was observed many times. Its antigen is still unknown. Material: a population of CD138-negative cells sorted from bone marrow. The V call is TRBV20-1, the J call TRBJ2-7; D gene ambiguous. The TCR comes from a donor aged 40 or over with multiple myeloma. The CDR3 here is CSASGLSQEQYF. In nucleotides, the CDR3 is TGCAGTGCTAGCGGCCTTTCACAAGAGCAGTACTTC.